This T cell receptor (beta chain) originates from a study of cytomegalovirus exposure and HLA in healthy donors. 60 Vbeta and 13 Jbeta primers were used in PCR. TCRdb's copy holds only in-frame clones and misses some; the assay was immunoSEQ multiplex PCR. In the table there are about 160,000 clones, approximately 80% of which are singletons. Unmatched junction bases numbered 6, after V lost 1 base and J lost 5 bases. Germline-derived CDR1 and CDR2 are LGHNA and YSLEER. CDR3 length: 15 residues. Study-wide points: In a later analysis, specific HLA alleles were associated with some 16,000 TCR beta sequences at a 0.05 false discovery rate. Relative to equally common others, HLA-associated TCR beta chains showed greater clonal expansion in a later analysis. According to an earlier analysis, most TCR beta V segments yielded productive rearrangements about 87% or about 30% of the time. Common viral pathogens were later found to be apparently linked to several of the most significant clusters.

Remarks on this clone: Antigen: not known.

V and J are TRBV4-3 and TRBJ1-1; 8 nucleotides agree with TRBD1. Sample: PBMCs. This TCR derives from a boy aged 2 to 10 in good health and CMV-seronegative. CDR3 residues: CASSQADRGGTEAFF. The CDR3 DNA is TGCGCCAGCAGCCAAGCCGACAGGGGAGGAACTGAAGCTTTCTTT.